A selection of T cell receptor beta chains follows, all from one sample in a study of TIL therapy for anti-PD-1-resistant metastatic lung cancer. Measured with immunoSEQ multiplex PCR; TCRdb has only the in-frame clones, and not every one. The sample has roughly 60,000 clones, roughly 91% seen once. Sequenced material: blood, taken at baseline. Receptor source: a person aged 25-85 years with non-small cell lung cancer. The CDR3 runs from the conserved cysteine through the conserved F or W. A D gene is named only where the DNA matches it firmly. Rows give clone size only sometimes, using once, few, many, or a class for an expanded clone.

TRBV30	.	TRBJ2-7	.	CAWSGGGEQYF	TGTGCCTGGAGTGGGGGAGGCGAGCAGTACTTC
TRBV6-5	.	TRBJ2-4	.	CASRGTRKNIQYF	TGTGCCAGCAGAGGGACAAGAAAAAACATTCAGTACTTC
TRBV5-5	.	TRBJ1-1	.	CASSTTNTEAFF	TGTGCCAGCTCTACGACGAACACTGAAGCTTTCTTT
TRBV14	.	TRBJ1-1	.	CASSQAGGAEAFF	TGTGCCAGCAGCCAAGCCGGGGGGGCTGAAGCTTTCTTT
TRBV15	once	TRBJ1-3	.	CATSRGPSSGNTIYF	TGTGCCACCAGCAGAGGCCCGAGCTCTGGAAACACCATATATTTT
TRBV6-4	.	TRBJ2-1	TRBD2	CASSAGTSELDEQFF	TGTGCCAGCAGTGCCGGGACTAGCGAACTGGATGAGCAGTTCTTC
TRBV5-6	.	TRBJ2-4	TRBD1	CASSATGVAKNIQYF	TGTGCCAGCAGCGCGACAGGGGTGGCCAAAAACATTCAGTACTTC
TRBV5-1	once	TRBJ1-1	.	CASSLAAGDTEAFF	TGCGCCAGCAGCTTGGCCGCAGGGGACACTGAAGCTTTCTTT
TRBV11-2	.	TRBJ2-1	.	CASSQRGAGLAGQFF	TGTGCCAGCAGCCAACGAGGGGCCGGTCTTGCGGGGCAGTTCTTC
TRBV4-1	.	TRBJ1-2	.	CASSQDAGPNYGYTF	TGCGCCAGCAGCCAAGATGCCGGGCCAAACTATGGCTACACCTTC
TRBV7-8	.	TRBJ2-1	.	CASSLEVNPNEQFF	TGTGCCAGCAGCTTAGAGGTAAACCCCAATGAGCAGTTCTTC
TRBV19	.	TRBJ1-1	.	CASSNQRNTEAFF	TGTGCCAGTAGTAACCAGAGGAACACTGAAGCTTTCTTT
TRBV5-4	once	TRBJ2-7	.	CASSLVPTTDEQYF	TGTGCCAGCAGCTTGGTCCCCACTACTGACGAGCAGTACTTC
TRBV7-9	.	TRBJ2-5	TRBD2	CASSTGTSGRSPPQETQYF	TGTGCCAGCAGCACTGGGACTAGCGGGAGATCTCCCCCCCAAGAGACCCAGTACTTC
TRBV28	.	TRBJ2-7	.	CASHQGTVAYEQYF	TGTGCCAGCCACCAAGGGACGGTTGCCTACGAGCAGTACTTC
TRBV6-1	few	TRBJ1-2	.	CASSDFGGIWNYGYTF	TGTGCCAGCAGTGATTTTGGAGGGATTTGGAACTATGGCTACACCTTC
TRBV27	.	TRBJ2-7	TRBD2	CASSLSWGGYEQYF	TGTGCCAGCAGTTTATCGTGGGGGGGCTACGAGCAGTACTTC
TRBV5-1	.	TRBJ1-5	.	CASSTTGAGNQPQHF	TGCGCCAGCAGCACGACCGGGGCAGGGAATCAGCCCCAGCATTTT
TRBV21-1	.	TRBJ1-1	.	CASSKGEGTEAFF	TGTGCCAGCAGCAAAGGAGAGGGGACTGAAGCTTTCTTT
TRBV10-3	.	TRBJ2-7	.	CAISELVGPLGEQYF	TGTGCCATCAGTGAGTTGGTAGGGCCCCTGGGCGAGCAGTACTTC
TRBV7-3	.	TRBJ2-3	TRBD1	CASSPGQRRTDTQYF	TGTGCCAGCAGCCCGGGACAGAGAAGGACAGATACGCAGTATTTT
TRBV27	.	TRBJ2-2	.	CASSSYYQRLNTGELFF	TGTGCCAGCAGTTCGTACTATCAACGCCTGAACACCGGGGAGCTGTTTTTT
TRBV5-1	.	TRBJ2-4	TRBD2	CASSSTSGGTSGTRAKNIQYF	TGCGCCAGCAGCTCGACCTCCGGTGGGACTAGCGGGACGCGCGCCAAAAACATTCAGTACTTC
TRBV4-1	.	TRBJ2-3	.	CASSQWSTPDTQYF	TGCGCCAGCAGCCAATGGTCGACTCCAGATACGCAGTATTTT
TRBV5-1	.	TRBJ1-1	.	CASGGQLNTEAFF	TGCGCCAGCGGCGGACAGTTGAACACTGAAGCTTTCTTT
TRBV7-9	.	TRBJ2-3	TRBD1	CASSLQGDRDTQYF	TGTGCCAGCAGCTTACAGGGGGATCGGGATACGCAGTATTTT
TRBV6-2/TRBV6-3	.	TRBJ1-4	.	CASSYPTDGDEKLFF	TGTGCCAGCAGTTACCCCACGGACGGTGATGAAAAACTGTTTTTT
TRBV6-6	.	TRBJ1-2	.	CASSYRAGRGHGYTF	TGTGCCAGCAGTTACCGGGCAGGGAGAGGTCATGGCTACACCTTC
TRBV19	.	TRBJ2-1	.	CASSIETGNNEQFF	TGTGCCAGTAGTATAGAGACGGGGAACAATGAGCAGTTCTTC
TRBV18	.	TRBJ1-1	.	CASSPVQGANTEAFF	TGTGCCAGCTCACCCGTCCAGGGAGCGAACACTGAAGCTTTCTTT
TRBV2	.	TRBJ2-3	.	CASSGQSTDTQYF	TGTGCCAGCAGCGGACAGTCTACAGATACGCAGTATTTT
TRBV3-1/TRBV3-2	.	TRBJ1-3	.	CASSQVDARGNTIYF	TGTGCCAGCAGCCAAGTTGACGCTCGTGGAAACACCATATATTTT
TRBV19	.	TRBJ1-1	TRBD1	CASSPVGQGNTEAFF	TGTGCCAGTAGTCCCGTTGGACAGGGTAACACTGAAGCTTTCTTT
TRBV29-1	.	TRBJ2-3	.	CSVDGGAGTDTQYF	TGCAGCGTTGACGGAGGGGCGGGCACAGATACGCAGTATTTT
TRBV27	.	TRBJ2-7	TRBD1	CASSQQGARYEQYF	TGTGCCAGCAGCCAACAGGGGGCGCGCTACGAGCAGTACTTC
TRBV2	.	TRBJ1-2	.	CASSESDGYGYTF	TGTGCCAGCAGTGAGAGTGACGGCTATGGCTACACCTTC
TRBV7-3	.	TRBJ1-5	.	CASSLIEGQPQHF	TGTGCCAGCAGCTTAATCGAGGGTCAGCCCCAGCATTTT
TRBV9	.	TRBJ1-1	.	CASSVGGAGNTEAFF	TGTGCCAGCAGCGTAGGGGGTGCGGGGAACACTGAAGCTTTCTTT
TRBV12-2	once	TRBJ2-2	.	CASRLNMRLAGCNTGELFF	TGTGCAAGTCGCTTAAATATGCGACTAGCGGGATGTAACACCGGGGAGCTGTTTTTT
TRBV7-6	once	TRBJ1-3	.	CASSPGLTYSGNTIYF	TGTGCCAGCAGTCCCGGGTTGACCTACTCTGGAAACACCATATATTTT
TRBV10-3	.	TRBJ2-3	TRBD2	CAIREGGASGRDTQYF	TGTGCCATCAGGGAGGGAGGGGCTAGCGGGAGAGATACGCAGTATTTT
TRBV11-1	.	TRBJ2-7	.	CASRRDNLNDEQYF	TGTGCCAGCAGACGGGACAACCTAAACGACGAGCAGTACTTC
TRBV6-2/TRBV6-3	once	TRBJ1-2	TRBD1	CASSYTETGSHGYTF	TGTGCCAGCAGTTACACCGAGACAGGGAGCCATGGCTACACCTTC
TRBV29-1	once	TRBJ2-1	.	CSVEPTYNEQFF	TGCAGCGTTGAACCGACCTACAATGAGCAGTTCTTC
TRBV7-8	.	TRBJ2-7	TRBD1	CASSKDRGLYEQYF	TGTGCCAGCAGCAAAGACAGGGGGCTCTACGAGCAGTACTTC
TRBV25-1	.	TRBJ1-4	TRBD1	CASTPWGRGEVNEKLFF	TGTGCCAGCACCCCTTGGGGCAGGGGGGAGGTGAATGAAAAACTGTTTTTT
TRBV3-1/TRBV3-2	once	TRBJ2-7	.	CASSQTGPSSYEQYF	TGTGCCAGCAGCCAAACCGGGCCATCCTCCTACGAGCAGTACTTC
TRBV5-1	.	TRBJ2-6	TRBD1	CASSSVPGQGYSGANVLTF	TGCGCCAGCAGCTCCGTCCCTGGACAGGGATACTCTGGGGCCAACGTCCTGACTTTC
TRBV18	.	TRBJ2-7	TRBD2	CASSPGTRHEQYF	TGTGCCAGCTCACCTGGGACTAGGCACGAGCAGTACTTC
TRBV3-1/TRBV3-2	.	TRBJ2-7	.	CASSQAAYEQYF	TGTGCCAGCAGCCAAGCCGCCTACGAGCAGTACTTC
TRBV19	.	TRBJ2-1	.	CASSYRVGNEQFF	TGTGCCAGTAGTTATAGGGTAGGCAATGAGCAGTTCTTC